The rows below give T cell receptor beta chains drawn from one sample of a study of T cell responses to AZD1222 COVID-19 vaccine. The protocol was immunoSEQ multiplex PCR, while the TCRdb copy is restricted to in-frame clones and leaves out a portion. The sample lists 130,000 to 150,000 clones; approximately 90% were seen once. The sample consisted of peripheral blood, taken 28 days after the second AZD1222 dose. Receptors were obtained from an adult who received the AZD1222 COVID-19 vaccine. The CDR3 runs from the conserved cysteine through the conserved F or W. D genes are given only for firm matches. A row's size may be missing; if present it is once, few, many or a size class.

D: .; V: TRBV5-1; J: TRBJ1-1; size: .; CDR3: CASSFVGNTEAFF; DNA: TGCGCCAGCAGCTTCGTTGGGAACACTGAAGCTTTCTTT
D: .; V: TRBV29-1; J: TRBJ2-7; size: many; CDR3: CSVEGAGNSADYEQYF; DNA: TGCAGCGTTGAAGGGGCAGGGAACAGTGCGGACTACGAGCAGTACTTC
D: .; V: TRBV11-2; J: TRBJ1-1; size: .; CDR3: CASSLRVTETDHTEAFF; DNA: TGTGCCAGCAGCTTACGAGTAACAGAGACAGATCACACTGAAGCTTTCTTT
D: .; V: TRBV7-8; J: TRBJ1-5; size: .; CDR3: CASSLLAFRNSNQPQHF; DNA: TGTGCCAGCAGCTTATTAGCTTTCCGTAATAGCAATCAGCCCCAGCATTTT
D: .; V: TRBV18; J: TRBJ1-2; size: .; CDR3: CASSPRMGGYTF; DNA: TGTGCCAGCTCACCACGGATGGGCGGCTACACCTTC
D: .; V: TRBV11-3; J: TRBJ2-1; size: .; CDR3: CASSLAGLNNEQFF; DNA: TGTGCCAGCAGCTTAGCAGGACTAAACAATGAGCAGTTCTTC
D: .; V: TRBV12-5; J: TRBJ1-5; size: .; CDR3: CASGLDQASYPRDF; DNA: TGTGCTAGTGGTTTGGACCAGGCTTCCTACCCACGCGATTTT
D: .; V: TRBV5-4; J: TRBJ2-1; size: .; CDR3: CASSAGSGPEQFF; DNA: TGTGCCAGCAGTGCCGGGAGCGGGCCTGAGCAGTTCTTC
D: .; V: TRBV4-3; J: TRBJ2-3; size: .; CDR3: CASSQDKGGARADTQYF; DNA: TGCGCCAGCAGCCAAGATAAGGGCGGGGCTAGGGCAGATACGCAGTATTTT
D: .; V: TRBV4-3; J: TRBJ1-6; size: .; CDR3: CASSQALVSSNSPLHF; DNA: TGCGCCAGCAGCCAAGCTCTTGTCTCTTCGAATTCACCCCTCCACTTT
D: .; V: TRBV5-1; J: TRBJ1-6; size: .; CDR3: CASSLGGGAENSPLHF; DNA: TGCGCCAGCAGCTTGGGGGGCGGTGCGGAAAATTCACCCCTCCACTTT
D: TRBD2; V: TRBV2; J: TRBJ2-7; size: .; CDR3: CASIFTSGPYEQYF; DNA: TGTGCCAGCATATTTACTAGCGGTCCCTACGAGCAGTACTTC
D: .; V: TRBV30; J: TRBJ2-6; size: .; CDR3: CAWSKDPPAVDRLVFLTF; DNA: TGTGCCTGGAGTAAAGACCCCCCAGCCGTCGATAGATTGGTCTTCCTGACTTTC
D: TRBD2; V: TRBV18; J: TRBJ2-5; size: .; CDR3: CASSPPSVAGETQYF; DNA: TGTGCCAGCTCACCACCGTCGGTAGCGGGAGAGACCCAGTACTTC
D: .; V: TRBV14; J: TRBJ1-1; size: .; CDR3: CASSLGGGSPEAFF; DNA: TGTGCCAGCAGCCTAGGGGGGGGGTCCCCTGAAGCTTTCTTT
D: .; V: TRBV19; J: TRBJ2-7; size: once; CDR3: CASSTPRGLSYEQYF; DNA: TGTGCCAGTAGTACCCCTCGTGGGCTATCCTACGAGCAGTACTTC
D: .; V: TRBV6-5; J: TRBJ1-5; size: .; CDR3: CASSPEPRNQPQHF; DNA: TGTGCCAGCAGCCCGGAGCCCCGCAATCAGCCCCAGCATTTT
D: .; V: TRBV5-1; J: TRBJ2-3; size: .; CDR3: CASSLEGRVTDTQYF; DNA: TGCGCCAGCAGCTTGGAGGGTAGAGTTACAGATACGCAGTATTTT
D: .; V: TRBV12-3/TRBV12-4; J: TRBJ1-6; size: .; CDR3: CASGGGTLHF; DNA: TGTGCCAGCGGGGGGGGAACCCTCCACTTT
D: .; V: TRBV4-1; J: TRBJ1-5; size: .; CDR3: CASSHGGGQPQHF; DNA: TGCGCCAGCAGCCATGGGGGCGGGCAGCCCCAGCATTTT
D: .; V: TRBV29-1; J: TRBJ2-1; size: .; CDR3: CSVGGETIGSFF; DNA: TGCAGCGTGGGGGGAGAGACCATCGGCAGTTTCTTC
D: .; V: TRBV29-1; J: TRBJ2-3; size: once; CDR3: CSVEGPRTDTQYF; DNA: TGCAGCGTTGAAGGACCGCGCACAGATACGCAGTATTTT
D: TRBD1; V: TRBV10-3; J: TRBJ1-2; size: .; CDR3: CAINQPPQGAKGYTF; DNA: TGTGCCATCAACCAACCCCCACAGGGGGCGAAAGGCTACACCTTC
D: TRBD2; V: TRBV2; J: TRBJ2-5; size: .; CDR3: CASTRGGAETQYF; DNA: TGTGCCAGCACCCGGGGAGGGGCAGAGACCCAGTACTTC
D: .; V: TRBV2; J: TRBJ1-1; size: .; CDR3: CASSAGYEIVNTEAFF; DNA: TGTGCCAGCAGTGCGGGTTACGAAATTGTGAACACTGAAGCTTTCTTT
D: TRBD1; V: TRBV3-1/TRBV3-2; J: TRBJ1-2; size: .; CDR3: CASSYGQGHGYTF; DNA: TGTGCCAGCAGCTATGGACAGGGTCATGGCTACACCTTC
D: .; V: TRBV3-1/TRBV3-2; J: TRBJ1-3; size: .; CDR3: CASSQERGGNTIYF; DNA: TGTGCCAGCAGCCAAGAGAGAGGAGGAAACACCATATATTTT
D: .; V: TRBV9; J: TRBJ2-3; size: .; CDR3: CASRAAERSTDTQYF; DNA: TGTGCCAGCAGAGCCGCCGAGCGGAGCACAGATACGCAGTATTTT
D: .; V: TRBV7-9; J: TRBJ2-5; size: .; CDR3: CASSLAQLGSETQYF; DNA: TGTGCCAGCAGCTTAGCTCAACTAGGGTCAGAGACCCAGTACTTC
D: .; V: TRBV5-1; J: TRBJ1-1; size: .; CDR3: CASSLRQGTLNTEAFF; DNA: TGCGCCAGCAGCTTAAGGCAGGGGACCCTAAACACTGAAGCTTTCTTT
D: TRBD1; V: TRBV7-7; J: TRBJ1-4; size: .; CDR3: CASSLGTGSEKLFF; DNA: TGTGCCAGCAGCCTTGGGACAGGGAGCGAAAAACTGTTTTTT
D: TRBD2; V: TRBV6-2/TRBV6-3; J: TRBJ2-2; size: .; CDR3: CASSSGTSNTGELFF; DNA: TGTGCCAGCAGTTCCGGGACTAGTAACACCGGGGAGCTGTTTTTT
D: TRBD2; V: TRBV6-5; J: TRBJ2-5; size: .; CDR3: CASSPGLAVTQYF; DNA: TGTGCCAGCAGCCCGGGACTAGCAGTGACTCAGTACTTC
D: TRBD1; V: TRBV30; J: TRBJ1-5; size: .; CDR3: CAWSPDRVQPQHF; DNA: TGTGCCTGGAGCCCTGACAGGGTTCAGCCCCAGCATTTT
D: .; V: TRBV11-1; J: TRBJ2-5; size: .; CDR3: CASSLRSGWETQYF; DNA: TGTGCCAGCAGCTTAAGGTCAGGGTGGGAGACCCAGTACTTC